These 9 T cell receptor beta chains share one sample of origin, sequenced in a study of blood T cell repertoires in COVID-19. The repertoire was sequenced with immunoSEQ multiplex PCR; TCRdb's copy has only in-frame clones and lacks some. The sample contains roughly 78,000 clones, 80% of which appear only once. Sample: peripheral blood. Every receptor here comes from a man aged 50 or older with COVID-19, enrolled during active disease.

The genes are TRBV6-2 or TRBV6-3 and TRBJ2-2; 8 bases line up with TRBD2. V was pared by 5 bases and J by 4 bases, with 6 bases of the junction left unmatched. The CDR3 has 15 amino acids. In germline, CDR1 is MNHEY, CDR2 SVGEGT. CDR3 loop: CASSAAGAGTGELFF. CDR3 nucleotides: TGTGCCAGCAGTGCAGCGGGAGCGGGCACCGGGGAGCTGTTTTTT.

This sequence joins TRBV4-1 and TRBJ2-7; TRBD2 might be the D (6 bases). There are 16 residues in the CDR3. Germline CDR1 and CDR2: MGHRA and YSYEKL. The V end was cut by 1 base, the J end by 3 bases, with 16 bases between. CDR3 amino acids: CASSQATRDLLYEQYF. CDR3 coding DNA: TGCGCCAGCAGCCAAGCGACCCGGGACTTACTCTACGAGCAGTACTTC.

V and J are TRBV3-1 (or the pseudogene TRBV3-2) and TRBJ1-1; 8 bases agree with TRBD1. Germline V gene sequence: CDR1 LGHDT, CDR2 YNNKEL (reference sequence). The CDR3 runs 16 residues. V shed 0 bases, J shed 1 base, and the junction held 4 bases outside the gene matches. Here the CDR3 reads CASSQETGAANTEAFF. The CDR3 DNA is TGTGCCAGCAGCCAAGAGACAGGGGCCGCGAACACTGAAGCTTTCTTT.

The gene calls are TRBV27 and TRBJ2-3; 8 nucleotides align to TRBD1. The J segment lost 1 base and the V segment lost 8 bases, leaving 11 bases of the junction unmatched. CDR1 and CDR2 (germline): MNHEY, SMNVEV (reference sequence). This CDR3 has 16 residues. This CDR3 is CASGRTGRGGTDTQYF. In DNA, the CDR3 is TGTGCCAGCGGCCGGACAGGGCGAGGCGGCACAGATACGCAGTATTTT.

This chain joins TRBV5-4 and TRBJ2-7, with a tentative D call TRBD1 (6 bases). V was shortened by 4 bases and J by 1 base, with 9 bases between the two germline ends. The CDR3 is 13 amino acids. Germline V lookup: CDR1 SGHNT, CDR2 YYREEE (reference sequence). CDR3 sequence reads: CASSPDRSYEQYF. CDR3 nucleotide sequence: TGTGCCAGCAGCCCCGACAGGTCCTACGAGCAGTACTTC.

The chain combines TRBV11-2 with TRBJ1-3; D is undetermined. Germline V lookup: CDR1 SGHAT, CDR2 FQNNGV. V dropped 7 bases and J dropped 3 bases, with 7 bases sitting between them. The CDR3 has 12 amino acids. For the CDR3, the DNA is TGTGCCAGCATGGCTGATGGAAACACCATATATTTT. This translates into CASMADGNTIYF.

The chain employs TRBV30 and TRBJ2-1; TRBD1 matches 7 bases. Trimming removed 3 bases from V and 6 bases from J; junction bases left unmatched: 14. The CDR3 loop spans 16 amino acids. Looked up from germline, CDR1 is GTSNPN and CDR2 is SVGIG (reference sequence). In nucleotides, the CDR3 is TGTGCCTGGAGAATAACAGGGGATGGAAACTTCAATGAGCAGTTCTTC. This translates into CAWRITGDGNFNEQFF.

This chain links TRBV5-4 with TRBJ2-1; tentative D call: TRBD2 (5 bases). Germline V gives CDR1 SGHNT, CDR2 YYREEE (reference sequence). V shed 4 bases and J shed 4 bases, with 12 bases lying between them. CDR3 length equals 14 residues. CDR3 amino acids: CASSVERRYNEQFF. The DNA of the CDR3 is TGTGCCAGCAGCGTGGAGAGGAGGTACAATGAGCAGTTCTTC. Full variable domain (rest looked up from reference TRBV5-4 and TRBJ2-1): ETGVTQSPTHLIKTRGQQVTLRCSSQSGHNTVSWYQQALGQGPQFIFQYYREEENGRGNFPPRFSGLQFPNYSSELNVNALELDDSALYLCASSVERRYNEQFFGPGTRLTVL.

The chain recombines TRBV29-1 with TRBJ2-7, with 8 positions matching TRBD1. Germline lookup yields CDR1 SQVTM and CDR2 ANQGSEA. The CDR3 is 14 residues long. V lost 5 bases and J lost 6; bases outside the gene matches: 12. CDR3 region: CSVSRGQVPLEQYF. CDR3 in DNA: TGCAGCGTTTCTAGGGGACAGGTCCCCCTCGAGCAGTACTTC.